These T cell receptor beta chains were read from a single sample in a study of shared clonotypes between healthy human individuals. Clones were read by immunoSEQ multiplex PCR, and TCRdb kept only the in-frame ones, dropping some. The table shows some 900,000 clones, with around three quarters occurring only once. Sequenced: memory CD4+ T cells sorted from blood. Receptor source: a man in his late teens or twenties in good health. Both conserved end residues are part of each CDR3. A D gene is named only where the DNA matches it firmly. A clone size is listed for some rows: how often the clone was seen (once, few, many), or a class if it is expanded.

cdr3_nt: TGTGCCAGCAGCCCGGGACAGAATTATGGCTACACCTTC; cdr3_aa: CASSPGQNYGYTF; clone_size: .; d_call: TRBD1; j_call: TRBJ1-2; v_call: TRBV7-9
cdr3_nt: TGTGCCAGCAGCGTAGCGGGGCTAGCGCAGAACACCGGGGAGCTGTTTTTT; cdr3_aa: CASSVAGLAQNTGELFF; clone_size: .; d_call: .; j_call: TRBJ2-2; v_call: TRBV9
cdr3_nt: TGTGCCAGTAGTACCGGAGATACGCAGTATTTT; cdr3_aa: CASSTGDTQYF; clone_size: .; d_call: .; j_call: TRBJ2-3; v_call: TRBV19
cdr3_nt: TGTGCCAGCAGTTCGGGAGGGTATGGTCAGCCCCAGCATTTT; cdr3_aa: CASSSGGYGQPQHF; clone_size: .; d_call: .; j_call: TRBJ1-5; v_call: TRBV6-5
cdr3_nt: TGTGCCAGCAGCCCGGGATTCCAAGAGACCCAGTACTTC; cdr3_aa: CASSPGFQETQYF; clone_size: once; d_call: .; j_call: TRBJ2-5; v_call: TRBV11-2
cdr3_nt: TGCGCCAGCAGCAAACAGGGGGGGAACACTGAAGCTTTCTTT; cdr3_aa: CASSKQGGNTEAFF; clone_size: .; d_call: TRBD1; j_call: TRBJ1-1; v_call: TRBV5-1
cdr3_nt: TGCGCCAGCAGTCCCGGGACTAGCGTGGGGCAGTATTTT; cdr3_aa: CASSPGTSVGQYF; clone_size: few; d_call: TRBD2; j_call: TRBJ2-3; v_call: TRBV10-2
cdr3_nt: TGTGCCAGCAGCTTAATGAGCGGCTCCTACAATGAGCAGTTCTTC; cdr3_aa: CASSLMSGSYNEQFF; clone_size: .; d_call: .; j_call: TRBJ2-1; v_call: TRBV7-9
cdr3_nt: TGTGCCACCTCCCCCAAGGGAGCGAACACTGAAGCTTTCTTT; cdr3_aa: CATSPKGANTEAFF; clone_size: .; d_call: .; j_call: TRBJ1-1; v_call: TRBV15
cdr3_nt: TGTGCCAGCAGCGTCATGCCCCTAGGGGAGACCCAGTACTTC; cdr3_aa: CASSVMPLGETQYF; clone_size: few; d_call: .; j_call: TRBJ2-5; v_call: TRBV9
cdr3_nt: TGTGCCAGCAGTGAAGGGGGTAGCGGTAATACGCAGTATTTT; cdr3_aa: CASSEGGSGNTQYF; clone_size: .; d_call: .; j_call: TRBJ2-3; v_call: TRBV2
cdr3_nt: TGTGCCAGCAGTCTAGGGGACAGGGCGGGCGTCGGTGGCTACACCTTC; cdr3_aa: CASSLGDRAGVGGYTF; clone_size: .; d_call: TRBD1; j_call: TRBJ1-2; v_call: TRBV6-6
cdr3_nt: TGCGCCAGCAGCTTGGGGGGCGGTACTAATGAAAAACTGTTTTTT; cdr3_aa: CASSLGGGTNEKLFF; clone_size: .; d_call: .; j_call: TRBJ1-4; v_call: TRBV5-1
cdr3_nt: TGTGCCAGCAGCCACACCTCTAGCGGGAGTCCCGAGCAGTACTTC; cdr3_aa: CASSHTSSGSPEQYF; clone_size: .; d_call: TRBD2; j_call: TRBJ2-7; v_call: TRBV5-4